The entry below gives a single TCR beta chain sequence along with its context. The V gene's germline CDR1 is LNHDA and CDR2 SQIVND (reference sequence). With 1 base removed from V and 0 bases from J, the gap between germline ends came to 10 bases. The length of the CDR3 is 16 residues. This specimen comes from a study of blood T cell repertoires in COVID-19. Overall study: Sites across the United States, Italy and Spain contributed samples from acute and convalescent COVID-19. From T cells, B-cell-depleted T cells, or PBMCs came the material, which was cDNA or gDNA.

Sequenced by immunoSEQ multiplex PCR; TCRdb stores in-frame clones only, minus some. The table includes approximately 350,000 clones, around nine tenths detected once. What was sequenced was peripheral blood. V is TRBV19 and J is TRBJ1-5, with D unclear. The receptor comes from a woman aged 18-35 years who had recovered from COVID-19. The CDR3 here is CASSIGLGGSNQPQHF. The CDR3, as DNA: TGTGCCAGTAGTATAGGATTGGGAGGTAGCAATCAGCCCCAGCATTTT.